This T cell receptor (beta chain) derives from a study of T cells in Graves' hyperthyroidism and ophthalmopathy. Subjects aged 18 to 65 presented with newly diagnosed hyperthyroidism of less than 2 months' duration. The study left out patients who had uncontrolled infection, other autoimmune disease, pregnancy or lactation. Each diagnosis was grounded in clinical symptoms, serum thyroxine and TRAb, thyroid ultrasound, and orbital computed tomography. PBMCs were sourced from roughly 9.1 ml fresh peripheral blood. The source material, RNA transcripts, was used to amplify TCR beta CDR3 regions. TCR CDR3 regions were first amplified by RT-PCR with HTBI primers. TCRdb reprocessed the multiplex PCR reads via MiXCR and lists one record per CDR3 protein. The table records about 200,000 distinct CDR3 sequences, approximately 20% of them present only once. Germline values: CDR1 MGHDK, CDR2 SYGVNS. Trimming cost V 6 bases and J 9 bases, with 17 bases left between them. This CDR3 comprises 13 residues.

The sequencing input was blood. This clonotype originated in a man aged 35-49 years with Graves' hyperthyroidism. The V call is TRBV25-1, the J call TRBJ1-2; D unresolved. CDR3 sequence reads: CASRDGANGRYTF. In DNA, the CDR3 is TGTGCCAGCAGGGACGGCGCGAATGGTCGCTACACCTTC.